The present entry profiles one TCR beta chain with its context. Its antigen remains unidentified. This entry comes from a study of cytomegalovirus exposure and HLA in healthy donors. Looking at the study overall: Earlier, 150 million to 200 million T cells were analyzed, and more than 100 million unique TCR beta sequences were found among them. Study results and limitations: With DRB1 most and HLA-C fewest, TCR association rates differed between HLA loci in a later analysis. Among CMV-associated TCR beta chains, most appeared HLA-restricted in a later analysis. The study listed under 200 cytomegalovirus-associated TCR beta chains.

PCR was performed using 60 Vbeta and 13 Jbeta primers. Clones were sequenced by immunoSEQ multiplex PCR, and TCRdb holds only the in-frame ones, with some missing. The data show 180,000 or so clones, with 80% to 85% seen just once and 5.5% to 7% held by the top ten. V lost 3 bases and J lost 6; bases outside the gene matches: 7. This CDR3 spans 16 amino acids. CDR1 and CDR2 from the germline V gene are SGHAT and FQNNGV. Sequencing was performed on PBMCs. This receptor was taken from a woman between 45 and 65 years old in good health and CMV-seropositive. The chain couples TRBV11-2 to TRBJ1-4, with 10 bases aligning to TRBD1. Written as DNA, the CDR3 is TGTGCCAGCAGCTTGCAGACCGGGACAGGGGATGAAAAACTGTTTTTT. Translating gives CASSLQTGTGDEKLFF.